These T cell receptor beta chains were read from a single sample in a study of blood T cells in healthy people across ages. TCRdb independently ran MiXCR on the 5' RACE reads; one entry per CDR3 protein. This sample has fewer than 950,000 distinct CDR3 sequences, with about 48% found just once. The sample was blood. The receptors here all came from an older man in good health. Both conserved end residues are part of each CDR3. A D gene is named only where the DNA matches it firmly. Clone size is not always given. Where it is, it says once, few, many or a class for expanded clones.

J | size | D | V | DNA | CDR3
TRBJ2-5 | few | - | TRBV25-1 | TGTGCCAGCAGTGAATATAGGGGGTACCAAGAGACCCAGTACTTC | CASSEYRGYQETQYF
TRBJ2-3 | few | - | TRBV16 | TGTGCCAGCAGCCAGACCGGGCTCTATCCTAGCACAGATACGCAGTATTTT | CASSQTGLYPSTDTQYF
TRBJ2-7 | - | - | TRBV21-1 | TGTGCCAGCAGCAAAGCTAGCGGGAGGGCCCACGAGCAGTACTTC | CASSKASGRAHEQYF
TRBJ1-2 | - | - | TRBV5-4 | TGTGCCAGCAGCCCTCAGGGCGGGGGCAGTAACTATGGCTACACCTTC | CASSPQGGGSNYGYTF
TRBJ2-3 | - | - | TRBV5-1 | TGCGCCAGCAGCTTGGGAGGAGGACAGAATCACAGATACGCGTATTTT | CASSLGGGQNHRYAYF
TRBJ2-3 | - | - | TRBV7-2 | TGTGCCAGCAGCCCCCGCCGCACCAGATACGCGTATTTT | CASSPRRTRYAYF
TRBJ2-7 | once | - | TRBV24-1 | TGTGCCACCAGTGGGTCCAGGGTTGGCGAGCAGTACTTC | CATSGSRVGEQYF
TRBJ2-7 | - | - | TRBV20-1 | TGCAGTGCTTGGGACTCCCAGAGGGTCCACGAGCAGTACTTC | CSAWDSQRVHEQYF
TRBJ2-2 | - | - | TRBV29-1 | TGCAGCGTTGAATCAACAGACGGGGAGCTGTTTTTT | CSVESTDGELFF
TRBJ1-1 | few | - | TRBV12-3/TRBV12-4 | TGTGCCAGCAGTTTAGTTTGGGGCAGGAACACTGAAGCTTTCTTT | CASSLVWGRNTEAFF
TRBJ2-1 | - | - | TRBV4-1 | TGCGCCAGCAGCCAAGATGGGCGTTCTAATGAGCAGTTCTTC | CASSQDGRSNEQFF
TRBJ2-5 | - | - | TRBV6-5 | TGTGCCAACGATGACTCAACCCAAGAGACCCAGTACTTC | CANDDSTQETQYF
TRBJ1-2 | few | - | TRBV12-3/TRBV12-4 | TGTGCCAGCAGTTTACGGAAGACTAACTATGGCTACACCTTC | CASSLRKTNYGYTF
TRBJ1-2 | - | - | TRBV30 | TGTGCCTGGAGCGGTGTTGGATATTACTATGGCTACACCTTC | CAWSGVGYYYGYTF
TRBJ1-1 | few | - | TRBV3-1 | TGTGCCAACAGCCAAGATCGAGAGGACGGGTTGAACACTGAAGCTTTCTTT | CANSQDREDGLNTEAFF
TRBJ1-5 | few | - | TRBV29-1 | TGCAGCGTTGCCCCAGACGGTAGCAATCAGCCCCAGCATTTT | CSVAPDGSNQPQHF
TRBJ2-7 | - | - | TRBV5-1 | TGCGCCAGCAGCTTGTCGGGGGCCGGGGGGTACGAGCAGTACTTC | CASSLSGAGGYEQYF
TRBJ2-7 | - | - | TRBV5-1 | TGCGCCAGCAGCCGCGCGCCCCTTTACGAGCAGTACTTC | CASSRAPLYEQYF
TRBJ2-7 | - | TRBD1 | TRBV7-9 | TGTGCCAGCAGCCCTGGGACAGGGAGGGTCCCCGGAGAGTACTTC | CASSPGTGRVPGEYF
TRBJ2-1 | few | - | TRBV24-1 | TGTGCCACCAGTGAACGGACAGCCTACAATGAGCAGTTCTTC | CATSERTAYNEQFF